The rows below give T cell receptor beta chains drawn from one sample of a study of blood T cell repertoires in COVID-19. Generated by immunoSEQ multiplex PCR, the TCRdb table keeps only in-frame clones and is missing some. In the table there are roughly 150,000 clones, approximately 80% of which are singletons. Sequenced input: peripheral blood. The origin of the receptors is a woman aged 45 to 65 with acute or convalescent COVID-19. CDR3s include the opening cysteine and the closing phenylalanine or tryptophan. D genes are given only for firm matches. Where a row states a size, it is once, few, many or the class of an expanded clone; other rows omit it.

D gene: -
V gene: TRBV3-1/TRBV3-2
clone size: few
J gene: TRBJ2-1
CDR3 DNA: TGTGCCAGCAGCCAAGAAGGGACTTGGGGCAATGAGCAGTTCTTC
CDR3 protein: CASSQEGTWGNEQFF

D gene: -
V gene: TRBV13
clone size: -
J gene: TRBJ1-4
CDR3 DNA: TGTGCCAGCGCGCTCTGGGGCGCTAATGAAAAACTGTTTTTT
CDR3 protein: CASALWGANEKLFF

D gene: -
V gene: TRBV6-5
clone size: -
J gene: TRBJ2-7
CDR3 DNA: TGTGCCAGCAGCCACCCCAGGGGGGCCAGGAACGAGCAGTACTTC
CDR3 protein: CASSHPRGARNEQYF

D gene: TRBD1
V gene: TRBV18
clone size: -
J gene: TRBJ1-5
CDR3 DNA: TGTGCCAGCTCTCTAGGGACAGGGGGCGCGTCCCAGCATTTT
CDR3 protein: CASSLGTGGASQHF

D gene: -
V gene: TRBV29-1
clone size: -
J gene: TRBJ1-5
CDR3 DNA: TGCAGCGTTGAAGGGGTTACGGAATCAGGGCCCCAGCATTTT
CDR3 protein: CSVEGVTESGPQHF

D gene: -
V gene: TRBV27
clone size: -
J gene: TRBJ2-7
CDR3 DNA: TGTGCCAGCAGTTATCACGGCTCCTACGAGCAGTACTTC
CDR3 protein: CASSYHGSYEQYF

D gene: -
V gene: TRBV18
clone size: -
J gene: TRBJ1-2
CDR3 DNA: TGTGCCAGCTCACCGGGTGAGGGAAATGGCTACACCTTC
CDR3 protein: CASSPGEGNGYTF

D gene: TRBD2
V gene: TRBV5-4
clone size: -
J gene: TRBJ2-7
CDR3 DNA: TGTGCCAGCAGCAGCACCGGGACTAGCTCCTACGAGCAGTACTTC
CDR3 protein: CASSSTGTSSYEQYF

D gene: -
V gene: TRBV6-6
clone size: -
J gene: TRBJ2-2
CDR3 DNA: TGTGCCAGCAGTTACCACAGGGACACCGGGGAGCTGTTTTTT
CDR3 protein: CASSYHRDTGELFF

D gene: TRBD2
V gene: TRBV18
clone size: few
J gene: TRBJ2-5
CDR3 DNA: TGTGCCAGCTCACCAGTAGCGGGGTCGTACCAAGAGACCCAGTACTTC
CDR3 protein: CASSPVAGSYQETQYF

D gene: -
V gene: TRBV28
clone size: once
J gene: TRBJ2-5
CDR3 DNA: TGTGCCAGCAGTCCCAGGACAGGAGGGGAGACCCAGTACTTC
CDR3 protein: CASSPRTGGETQYF

D gene: TRBD1
V gene: TRBV19
clone size: -
J gene: TRBJ1-2
CDR3 DNA: TGTGCCAGTCACCTAAAGGGGGGACAGGGGCTCGCTGGCTACACCTTC
CDR3 protein: CASHLKGGQGLAGYTF

D gene: TRBD1
V gene: TRBV2
clone size: once
J gene: TRBJ2-7
CDR3 DNA: TGTGCCAGCACTCGACCCGACAGGGAGACCTACGAGCAGTACTTC
CDR3 protein: CASTRPDRETYEQYF

D gene: TRBD1
V gene: TRBV6-2/TRBV6-3
clone size: -
J gene: TRBJ1-2
CDR3 DNA: TGTGCCAGCAGTTACTCCCATAGACAGGGAGCCTATGGCTACACCTTC
CDR3 protein: CASSYSHRQGAYGYTF

D gene: -
V gene: TRBV21-1
clone size: -
J gene: TRBJ2-5
CDR3 DNA: TGTGCCAGCAGCAAAAACGTGGCTAGCCAGACCCAGTACTTC
CDR3 protein: CASSKNVASQTQYF

D gene: -
V gene: TRBV14
clone size: -
J gene: TRBJ1-3
CDR3 DNA: TGTGCCAGCAGCCAAGTCTCAAACACCATATATTTT
CDR3 protein: CASSQVSNTIYF

D gene: -
V gene: TRBV6-4
clone size: -
J gene: TRBJ2-5
CDR3 DNA: TGTGCCAGCAGTGAGACACCTAAAGAGACCCAGTACTTC
CDR3 protein: CASSETPKETQYF

D gene: -
V gene: TRBV2
clone size: -
J gene: TRBJ2-7
CDR3 DNA: TGTGCCAGCAGCGAGGTGACCTACGAGCAGTACTTC
CDR3 protein: CASSEVTYEQYF

D gene: -
V gene: TRBV3-1/TRBV3-2
clone size: -
J gene: TRBJ1-5
CDR3 DNA: TGTGCCAGCAGCCTGGGGGGGGGACAGCCCCAGCATTTT
CDR3 protein: CASSLGGGQPQHF

D gene: -
V gene: TRBV14
clone size: once
J gene: TRBJ1-2
CDR3 DNA: TGTGCCAGCAGCCAAGATTCAACGAGGGACTATGGCTACACCTTC
CDR3 protein: CASSQDSTRDYGYTF

D gene: -
V gene: TRBV24-1
clone size: -
J gene: TRBJ1-2
CDR3 DNA: TGTGCCACCAGTGATTTGCTCAGGTTAGCTAACTATGGCTACACCTTC
CDR3 protein: CATSDLLRLANYGYTF

D gene: TRBD1
V gene: TRBV2
clone size: -
J gene: TRBJ1-2
CDR3 DNA: TGTGCCAGCAGCGGGGACAGGGTGAGGGGTGGCTACACCTTC
CDR3 protein: CASSGDRVRGGYTF

D gene: -
V gene: TRBV10-3
clone size: once
J gene: TRBJ2-1
CDR3 DNA: TGTGCCATCACCGGGAGTCCTTACAATGAGCAGTTCTTC
CDR3 protein: CAITGSPYNEQFF

D gene: -
V gene: TRBV10-1
clone size: -
J gene: TRBJ2-5
CDR3 DNA: TGCGCCAGCAGTGGAGATCTCCATCGGGAGACCCAGTACTTC
CDR3 protein: CASSGDLHRETQYF

D gene: -
V gene: TRBV11-2
clone size: -
J gene: TRBJ2-5
CDR3 DNA: TGTGCCAGCAGCCCTGTGAGGGAGACCCAGTACTTC
CDR3 protein: CASSPVRETQYF

D gene: TRBD1
V gene: TRBV10-3
clone size: once
J gene: TRBJ1-6
CDR3 DNA: TGTGCCATCAGTCAGGGACAGGGGAATTCACCCCTCCACTTT
CDR3 protein: CAISQGQGNSPLHF

D gene: -
V gene: TRBV5-6
clone size: -
J gene: TRBJ1-2
CDR3 DNA: TGTGCCAGCACCGTTGGTGGAGGAAACTATGGCTACACCTTC
CDR3 protein: CASTVGGGNYGYTF

D gene: TRBD1
V gene: TRBV5-6
clone size: -
J gene: TRBJ2-5
CDR3 DNA: TGTGCCAGCAGCTTAGGGACAGGGCAAGACGCGGAGACCCAGTACTTC
CDR3 protein: CASSLGTGQDAETQYF

D gene: -
V gene: TRBV10-3
clone size: -
J gene: TRBJ1-5
CDR3 DNA: TGTGCCATCAGCGGGACAAATTCCAATCAGCCCCAGCATTTT
CDR3 protein: CAISGTNSNQPQHF

D gene: TRBD1
V gene: TRBV5-1
clone size: -
J gene: TRBJ1-2
CDR3 DNA: TGCGCCAGCAGCCCCCTGGGACAGGCCTATGGCTACACCTTC
CDR3 protein: CASSPLGQAYGYTF

D gene: TRBD1
V gene: TRBV7-9
clone size: -
J gene: TRBJ1-2
CDR3 DNA: TGTGCCAGCAGCCTACAGAGCACAGGGGAAGGCTACACCTTC
CDR3 protein: CASSLQSTGEGYTF

D gene: -
V gene: TRBV27
clone size: -
J gene: TRBJ1-5
CDR3 DNA: TGTGCCAGCAGCCAAGTAGCATATAGCAATCAGCCCCAGCATTTT
CDR3 protein: CASSQVAYSNQPQHF

D gene: -
V gene: TRBV7-2
clone size: -
J gene: TRBJ2-7
CDR3 DNA: TGTGCCAGCAGCTTCCACAGGGGGGGGAACTACGAGCAGTACTTC
CDR3 protein: CASSFHRGGNYEQYF

D gene: -
V gene: TRBV7-3
clone size: -
J gene: TRBJ2-7
CDR3 DNA: TGTGCCAGCAGCTTCGGACCGACAGGCGAGCAGTACTTC
CDR3 protein: CASSFGPTGEQYF

D gene: TRBD2
V gene: TRBV4-3
clone size: -
J gene: TRBJ2-5
CDR3 DNA: TGCGCCAGCAGCCAAGACGGACTAGCGGGGGGAGGGGAGACCCAGTACTTC
CDR3 protein: CASSQDGLAGGGETQYF

D gene: -
V gene: TRBV7-9
clone size: few
J gene: TRBJ2-7
CDR3 DNA: TGTGCCAGCAGTCCTAGGGGGGGAACAGAGCAGTACTTC
CDR3 protein: CASSPRGGTEQYF

D gene: TRBD1
V gene: TRBV6-6
clone size: -
J gene: TRBJ2-7
CDR3 DNA: TGTGCCAGCCGGAAGACAGGGGGCGAGCAGTACTTC
CDR3 protein: CASRKTGGEQYF

D gene: -
V gene: TRBV3-1/TRBV3-2
clone size: -
J gene: TRBJ2-2
CDR3 DNA: TGTGCCAGCAGCCAAGACGGGACACCAAACACCGGGGAGCTGTTTTTT
CDR3 protein: CASSQDGTPNTGELFF

D gene: -
V gene: TRBV7-3
clone size: -
J gene: TRBJ2-7
CDR3 DNA: TGTGCCAGCAGCCCCTATGGGGCCACCTACGAGCAGTACTTC
CDR3 protein: CASSPYGATYEQYF

D gene: TRBD1
V gene: TRBV29-1
clone size: few
J gene: TRBJ1-1
CDR3 DNA: TGCAGCGGAGGGACAGGGGGAAACACTGAAGCTTTCTTT
CDR3 protein: CSGGTGGNTEAFF

D gene: TRBD2
V gene: TRBV7-7
clone size: -
J gene: TRBJ2-2
CDR3 DNA: TGTGCCAGCAGCCCAGCGGGATTGGGCACCGGGGAGCTGTTTTTT
CDR3 protein: CASSPAGLGTGELFF

D gene: TRBD1
V gene: TRBV27
clone size: -
J gene: TRBJ1-6
CDR3 DNA: TGTGCCAGCAGTTTATCGGGGACAGGCCGTACCCCCCTCCACTTT
CDR3 protein: CASSLSGTGRTPLHF

D gene: -
V gene: TRBV28
clone size: -
J gene: TRBJ2-6
CDR3 DNA: TGTGCCAGCAGTTTTTGGGGGGGCGCGGGTCCTTCTGGGGCCAACGTCCTGACTTTC
CDR3 protein: CASSFWGGAGPSGANVLTF

D gene: TRBD1
V gene: TRBV18
clone size: -
J gene: TRBJ1-6
CDR3 DNA: TGTGCCAGCTCACCTCGACAGGGCGATAATTCACCCCTCCACTTT
CDR3 protein: CASSPRQGDNSPLHF

D gene: TRBD1
V gene: TRBV12-3/TRBV12-4
clone size: -
J gene: TRBJ1-1
CDR3 DNA: TGTGCCAGCACCGAACAGGGGGTCACTGAAGCTTTCTTT
CDR3 protein: CASTEQGVTEAFF

D gene: TRBD2
V gene: TRBV2
clone size: -
J gene: TRBJ2-1
CDR3 DNA: TGTGCCAGCAGTGGGTTGACTAGCGATGAGCAGTTCTTC
CDR3 protein: CASSGLTSDEQFF

D gene: TRBD1
V gene: TRBV2
clone size: -
J gene: TRBJ1-2
CDR3 DNA: TGTGCCAGCAGTGAGCGGCAGGGGGCTGGCTATGGCTACACCTTC
CDR3 protein: CASSERQGAGYGYTF

D gene: -
V gene: TRBV7-2
clone size: -
J gene: TRBJ2-7
CDR3 DNA: TGTGCCAGCAGCTTACAGAACTACGAGCAGTACTTC
CDR3 protein: CASSLQNYEQYF

D gene: -
V gene: TRBV21-1
clone size: -
J gene: TRBJ1-1
CDR3 DNA: TGTGCCAGCAGCAAAAGGGGAACAGGGGCGCTTGGTGAAGCTTTCTTT
CDR3 protein: CASSKRGTGALGEAFF

D gene: -
V gene: TRBV7-2
clone size: once
J gene: TRBJ1-5
CDR3 DNA: TGTGCCAGCAGGGGAGGTAGCAATCAGCCCCAGCATTTT
CDR3 protein: CASRGGSNQPQHF

D gene: -
V gene: TRBV19
clone size: -
J gene: TRBJ2-7
CDR3 DNA: TGTGCCAGTAGTCCGAGTGGAGGGAAGGGCTCCTACGAGCAGTACTTC
CDR3 protein: CASSPSGGKGSYEQYF

D gene: TRBD1
V gene: TRBV5-4
clone size: -
J gene: TRBJ2-7
CDR3 DNA: TGTGCCAGCACCACTCGACAGGGGACCTACGAGCAGTACTTC
CDR3 protein: CASTTRQGTYEQYF

D gene: -
V gene: TRBV4-3
clone size: -
J gene: TRBJ1-1
CDR3 DNA: TGCGCCAGCAGCCAAAGAGGGAACACTGAAGCTTTCTTT
CDR3 protein: CASSQRGNTEAFF

D gene: TRBD2
V gene: TRBV10-3
clone size: -
J gene: TRBJ2-7
CDR3 DNA: TGTGCCATCAGTGAGGGGGGGTTCGGGCTAGCGGGAGACGGCGAGCAGTACTTC
CDR3 protein: CAISEGGFGLAGDGEQYF

D gene: TRBD1
V gene: TRBV4-2
clone size: -
J gene: TRBJ1-4
CDR3 DNA: TGTGCCAGCAGCCAAGACAGGGGGCGATATGAAAAACTGTTTTTT
CDR3 protein: CASSQDRGRYEKLFF

D gene: -
V gene: TRBV28
clone size: -
J gene: TRBJ1-3
CDR3 DNA: TGTGCCAGCAGTTTTGGCGGGGTCTCTGGAAACACCATATATTTT
CDR3 protein: CASSFGGVSGNTIYF

D gene: TRBD2
V gene: TRBV28
clone size: -
J gene: TRBJ2-1
CDR3 DNA: TGTGCCAGCGGGTTTACTAGCGGGAGTGGGCAGTTCTTC
CDR3 protein: CASGFTSGSGQFF

D gene: -
V gene: TRBV7-2
clone size: -
J gene: TRBJ2-7
CDR3 DNA: TGTGCCAGCAGCTTAGTTGGTCAGTTCTACGAGCAGTACTTC
CDR3 protein: CASSLVGQFYEQYF

D gene: -
V gene: TRBV11-2
clone size: -
J gene: TRBJ1-5
CDR3 DNA: TGTGCCAGCAGCTTAGAGGAGGATCTGCCCCAGCATTTT
CDR3 protein: CASSLEEDLPQHF